This T cell receptor beta chain was obtained from a study of tumor T cells in aggressive B-cell lymphoma. V was pared by 2 bases and J by 7 bases, with 9 bases between. CDR1 and CDR2 (germline): MDHEN, SYDVKM. This CDR3 spans 13 amino acids. Using immunoSEQ multiplex PCR, the repertoire was profiled, and TCRdb retains in-frame clones only, with some absent. The data show fewer than 3,000 clones, with about 81% seen just once and under 15% held by the top ten. This clone was counted a few times. The chain is built from TRBV28 and TRBJ1-5; D is possibly TRBD1 (6 bases). Sequencing input: tumor tissue. This TCR came from an adult with diffuse large B cell lymphoma. In DNA, the CDR3 is TGTGCCAGCAGTTTAGAGGGACAACAGCCCCAGCATTTT. This sequence encodes CASSLEGQQPQHF.